Given below is one T cell receptor beta chain in context. Antigen: not known. TCRdb analysed the 5' RACE reads with MiXCR anew, one entry per CDR3 protein. The repertoire has more than 300,000 distinct CDR3 sequences, roughly an eighth of them found once; the top ten carry roughly 20%. V gave up 5 bases and J gave up 6 bases, with 13 bases separating them. There are 14 residues in the CDR3. The germline gives CDR1 SGHNT, CDR2 YENEEA. This specimen belongs to a study of T-cell memory formation after mild COVID-19. The study's findings and limits: Second-wave clones with a day 37 peak had unconfirmed SARS-CoV-2 specificity.

This receptor was obtained from a man between 18 and 35 years old who had mild COVID-19 (a few samples of this study predate the infection). Cell type and time point are not known. The chain joins TRBV11-3 to TRBJ2-2; a possible D gene is TRBD1 (6 bases). Sequencing was done on a sample of PBMCs or a T cell subset sorted from them (not recorded which). Here the CDR3 reads CASSARSGAGELFF. In DNA form, the CDR3 reads TGTGCCAGCAGCGCTAGATCAGGGGCCGGGGAGCTGTTTTTT.